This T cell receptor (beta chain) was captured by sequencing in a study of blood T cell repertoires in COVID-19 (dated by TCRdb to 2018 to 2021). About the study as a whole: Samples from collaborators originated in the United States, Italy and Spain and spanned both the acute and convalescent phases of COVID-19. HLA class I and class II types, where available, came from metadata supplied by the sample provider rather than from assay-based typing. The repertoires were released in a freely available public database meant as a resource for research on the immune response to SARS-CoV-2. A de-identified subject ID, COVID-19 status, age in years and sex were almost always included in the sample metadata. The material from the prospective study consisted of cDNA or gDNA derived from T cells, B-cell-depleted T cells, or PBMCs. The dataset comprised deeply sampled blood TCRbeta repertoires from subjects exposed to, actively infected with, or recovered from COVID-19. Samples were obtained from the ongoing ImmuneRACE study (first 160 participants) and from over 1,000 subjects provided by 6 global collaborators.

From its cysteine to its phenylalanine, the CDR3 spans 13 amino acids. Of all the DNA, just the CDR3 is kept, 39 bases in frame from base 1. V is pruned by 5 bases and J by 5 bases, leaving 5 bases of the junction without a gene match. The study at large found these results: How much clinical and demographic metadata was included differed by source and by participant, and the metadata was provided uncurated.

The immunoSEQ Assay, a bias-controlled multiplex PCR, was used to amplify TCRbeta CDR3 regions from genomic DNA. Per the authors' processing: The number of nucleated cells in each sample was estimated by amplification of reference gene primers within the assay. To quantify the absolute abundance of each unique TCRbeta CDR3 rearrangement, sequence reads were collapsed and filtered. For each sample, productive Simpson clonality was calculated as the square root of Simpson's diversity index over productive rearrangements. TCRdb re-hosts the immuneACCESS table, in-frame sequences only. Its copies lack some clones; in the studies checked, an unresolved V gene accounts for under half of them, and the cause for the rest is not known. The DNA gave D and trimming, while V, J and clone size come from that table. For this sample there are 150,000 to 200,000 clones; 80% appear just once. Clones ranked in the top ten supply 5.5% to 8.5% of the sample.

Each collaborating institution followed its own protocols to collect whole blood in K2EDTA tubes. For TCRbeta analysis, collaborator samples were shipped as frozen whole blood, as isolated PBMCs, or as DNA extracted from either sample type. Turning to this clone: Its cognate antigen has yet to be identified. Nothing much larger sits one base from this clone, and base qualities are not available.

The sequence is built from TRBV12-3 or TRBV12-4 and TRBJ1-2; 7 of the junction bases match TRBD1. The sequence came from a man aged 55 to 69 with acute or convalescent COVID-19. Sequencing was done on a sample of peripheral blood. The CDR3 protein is CASSVTGYYGYTF. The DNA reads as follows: TGTGCCAGCAGTGTGACAGGGTATTATGGCTACACCTTC.